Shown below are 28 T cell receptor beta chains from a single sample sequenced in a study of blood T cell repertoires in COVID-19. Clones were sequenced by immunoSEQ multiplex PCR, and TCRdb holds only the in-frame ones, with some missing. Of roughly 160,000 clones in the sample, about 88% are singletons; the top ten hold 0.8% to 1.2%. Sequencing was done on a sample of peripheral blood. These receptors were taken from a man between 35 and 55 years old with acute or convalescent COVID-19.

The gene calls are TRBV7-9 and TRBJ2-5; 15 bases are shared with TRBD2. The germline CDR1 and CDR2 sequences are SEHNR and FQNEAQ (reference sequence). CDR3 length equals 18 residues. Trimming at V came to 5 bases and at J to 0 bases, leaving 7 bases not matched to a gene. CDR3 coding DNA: TGTGCCAGCAGCCTTGGGACTAGCGGGGGGTCGTACCAAGAGACCCAGTACTTC. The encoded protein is CASSLGTSGGSYQETQYF.

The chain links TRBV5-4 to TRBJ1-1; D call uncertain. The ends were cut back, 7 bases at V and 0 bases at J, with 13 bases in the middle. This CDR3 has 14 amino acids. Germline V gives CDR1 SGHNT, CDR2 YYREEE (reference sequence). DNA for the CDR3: TGTGCCAGCTCGGGGAGCCGCATGAACACTGAAGCTTTCTTT. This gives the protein CASSGSRMNTEAFF.

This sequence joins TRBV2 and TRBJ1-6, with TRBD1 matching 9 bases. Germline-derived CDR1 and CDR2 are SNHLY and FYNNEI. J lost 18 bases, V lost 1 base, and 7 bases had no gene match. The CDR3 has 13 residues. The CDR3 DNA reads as TGTGCCAGCAGTGAAGGGCCCGGGACAGGGCCCCACTTT. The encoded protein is CASSEGPGTGPHF.

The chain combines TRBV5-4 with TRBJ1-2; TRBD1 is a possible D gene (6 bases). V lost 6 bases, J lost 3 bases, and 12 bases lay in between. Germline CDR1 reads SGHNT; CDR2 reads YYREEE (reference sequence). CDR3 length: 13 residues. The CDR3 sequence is CASTGERDYGYTF. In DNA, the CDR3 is TGTGCCAGCACAGGGGAAAGGGACTATGGCTACACCTTC. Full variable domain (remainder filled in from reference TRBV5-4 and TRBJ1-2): ETGVTQSPTHLIKTRGQQVTLRCSSQSGHNTVSWYQQALGQGPQFIFQYYREEENGRGNFPPRFSGLQFPNYSSELNVNALELDDSALYLCASTGERDYGYTFGSGTRLTVV.

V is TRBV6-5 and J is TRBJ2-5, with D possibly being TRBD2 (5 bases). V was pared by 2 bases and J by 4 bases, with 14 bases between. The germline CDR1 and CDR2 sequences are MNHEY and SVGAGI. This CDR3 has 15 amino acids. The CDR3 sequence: CASSYQGRGRETQYF. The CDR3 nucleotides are TGTGCCAGCAGTTACCAAGGTCGTGGGAGAGAGACCCAGTACTTC.

The CDR3: CATSPWAGVDEQYF. The CDR3 DNA is TGTGCCACCAGCCCCTGGGCAGGTGTAGACGAGCAGTACTTC. The chain recombines TRBV15 with TRBJ2-7; no firm D call. Germline V CDR1 and CDR2: LNHNV, YYDKDF (reference sequence). V gave up 5 bases and J gave up 5 bases, with 16 bases separating them. The CDR3 length is 14 residues.

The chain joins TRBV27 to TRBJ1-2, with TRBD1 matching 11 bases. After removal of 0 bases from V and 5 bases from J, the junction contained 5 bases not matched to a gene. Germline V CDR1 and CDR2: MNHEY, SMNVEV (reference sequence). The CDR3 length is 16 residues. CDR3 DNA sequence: TGTGCCAGCAGTTTATCCCCGGGACAGGGGGAATATGGCTACACCTTC. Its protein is CASSLSPGQGEYGYTF.

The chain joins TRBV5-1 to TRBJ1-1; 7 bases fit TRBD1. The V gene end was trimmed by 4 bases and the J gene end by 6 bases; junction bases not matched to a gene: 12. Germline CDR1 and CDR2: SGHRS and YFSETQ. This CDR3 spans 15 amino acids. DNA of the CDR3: TGCGCCAGCAGCACCACAGGGGTGGAGGTCGCTGAAGCTTTCTTT. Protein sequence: CASSTTGVEVAEAFF.

The CDR3 here is CATSDPASGGYNEQFF. CDR3 DNA sequence: TGTGCCACCAGTGATCCTGCTAGCGGGGGCTACAATGAGCAGTTCTTC. The chain has TRBV24-1 and TRBJ2-1; 10 nucleotides align to TRBD2. Germline V gene data show CDR1 as KGHDR and CDR2 as SFDVKD. V was pared by 3 bases and J by 3 bases, with 4 bases of the junction left unmatched. This CDR3 comprises 16 residues.

CDR3 sequence (DNA): TGTGCCAGCAGTGACTTGAGCTCCTACAATGAGCAGTTCTTC. This translates into CASSDLSSYNEQFF. This chain uses TRBV28 with TRBJ2-1; D is undetermined. This CDR3 contains 14 residues. Germline loops: CDR1 MDHEN, CDR2 SYDVKM. The germline V and J ends were trimmed by 5 bases and 0 bases, with 8 bases remaining between them.

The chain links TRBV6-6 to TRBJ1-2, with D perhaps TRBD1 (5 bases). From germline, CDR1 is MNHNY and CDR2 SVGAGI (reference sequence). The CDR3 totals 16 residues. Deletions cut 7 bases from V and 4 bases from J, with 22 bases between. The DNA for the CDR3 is TGTGCCAGCATCCCGGTTTCTGGGGGGATGGTCTATGGCTACACCTTC. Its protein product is CASIPVSGGMVYGYTF.

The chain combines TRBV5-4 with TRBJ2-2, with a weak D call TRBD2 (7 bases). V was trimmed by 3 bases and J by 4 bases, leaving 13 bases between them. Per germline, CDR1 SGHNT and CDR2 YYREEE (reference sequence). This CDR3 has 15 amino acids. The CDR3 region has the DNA TGTGCCAGCAGCTCAGCTCGGGGGGCCACCGGGGAGCTGTTTTTT. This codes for CASSSARGATGELFF.

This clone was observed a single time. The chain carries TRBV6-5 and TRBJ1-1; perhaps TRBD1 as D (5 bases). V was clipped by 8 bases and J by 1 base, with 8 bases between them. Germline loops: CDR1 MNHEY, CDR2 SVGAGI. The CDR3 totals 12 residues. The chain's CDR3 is CASQGPNTEAFF. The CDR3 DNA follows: TGTGCCAGCCAGGGCCCGAACACTGAAGCTTTCTTT.

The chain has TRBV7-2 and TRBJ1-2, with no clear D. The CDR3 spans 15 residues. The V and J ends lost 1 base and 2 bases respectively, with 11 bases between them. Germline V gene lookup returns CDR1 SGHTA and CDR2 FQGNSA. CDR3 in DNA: TGTGCCAGCAGCTTAGACAGATGGGCCAACTATGGCTACACCTTC. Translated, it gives CASSLDRWANYGYTF.

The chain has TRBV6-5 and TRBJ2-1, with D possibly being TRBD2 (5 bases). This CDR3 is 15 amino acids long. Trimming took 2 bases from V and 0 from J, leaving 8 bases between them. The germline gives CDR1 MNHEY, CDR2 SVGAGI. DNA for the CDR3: TGTGCCAGCAGTTACACGGGGTCCTCCTACAATGAGCAGTTCTTC. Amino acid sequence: CASSYTGSSYNEQFF.

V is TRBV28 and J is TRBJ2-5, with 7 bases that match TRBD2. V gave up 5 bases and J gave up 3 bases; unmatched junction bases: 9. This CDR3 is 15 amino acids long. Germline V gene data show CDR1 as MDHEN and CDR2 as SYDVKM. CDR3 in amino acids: CASSPLPSGEETQYF. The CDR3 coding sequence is TGTGCCAGCAGTCCCCTCCCCAGCGGGGAAGAGACCCAGTACTTC.

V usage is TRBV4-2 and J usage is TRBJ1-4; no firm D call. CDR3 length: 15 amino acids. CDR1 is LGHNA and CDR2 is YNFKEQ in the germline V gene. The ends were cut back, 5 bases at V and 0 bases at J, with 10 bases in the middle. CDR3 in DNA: TGTGCCAGCAGCTCAACTCAAGCAACTAATGAAAAACTGTTTTTT. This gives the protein CASSSTQATNEKLFF.

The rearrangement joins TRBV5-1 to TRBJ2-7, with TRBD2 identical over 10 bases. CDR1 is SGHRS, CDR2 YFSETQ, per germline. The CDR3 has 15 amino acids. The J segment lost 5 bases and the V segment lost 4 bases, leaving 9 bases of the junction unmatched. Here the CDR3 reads CASSPEGLAGDEQYF. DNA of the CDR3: TGCGCCAGCAGCCCCGAGGGCCTAGCGGGGGACGAGCAGTACTTC.

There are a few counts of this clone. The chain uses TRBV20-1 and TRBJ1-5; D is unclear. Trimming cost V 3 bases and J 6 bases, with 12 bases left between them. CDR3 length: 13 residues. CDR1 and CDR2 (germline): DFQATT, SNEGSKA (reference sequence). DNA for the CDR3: TGCAGTGCTAGTCCGGGAACTACTCAGCCCCAGCATTTT. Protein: CSASPGTTQPQHF.

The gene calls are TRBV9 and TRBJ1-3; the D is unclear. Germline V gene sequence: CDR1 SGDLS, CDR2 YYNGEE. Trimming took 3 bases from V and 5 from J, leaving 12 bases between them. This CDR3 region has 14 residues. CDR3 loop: CASSASEDRNTIYF. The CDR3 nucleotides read TGTGCCAGCAGCGCATCTGAGGATAGAAACACCATATATTTT. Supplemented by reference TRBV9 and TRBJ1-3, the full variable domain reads DSGVTQTPKHLITATGQRVTLRCSPRSGDLSVYWYQQSLDQGLQFLIQYYNGEERAKGNILERFSAQQFPDLHSELNLSSLELGDSALYFCASSASEDRNTIYFGEGSWLTVV.

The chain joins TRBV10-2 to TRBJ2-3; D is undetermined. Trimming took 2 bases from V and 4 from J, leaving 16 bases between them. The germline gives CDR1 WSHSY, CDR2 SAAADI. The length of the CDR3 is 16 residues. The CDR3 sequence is CASSEKIRVSADTQYF. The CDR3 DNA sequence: TGCGCCAGCAGTGAGAAAATACGCGTATCGGCAGATACGCAGTATTTT.

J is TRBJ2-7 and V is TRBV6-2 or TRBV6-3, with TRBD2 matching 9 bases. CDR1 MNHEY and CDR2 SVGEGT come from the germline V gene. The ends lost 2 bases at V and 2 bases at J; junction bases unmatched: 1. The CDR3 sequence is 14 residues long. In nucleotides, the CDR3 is TGTGCCAGCAGTTACGAGCGGGGGGCCTACGAGCAGTACTTC. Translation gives CASSYERGAYEQYF.

Here the CDR3 reads CASSFWGDLTNSYEQYF. In DNA form, the CDR3 reads TGTGCCAGCAGCTTTTGGGGGGATTTGACTAACTCCTACGAGCAGTACTTC. The chain carries TRBV5-6 and TRBJ2-7; TRBD2 is a possible D gene (6 bases). Trimming took off 2 bases at V and 0 bases at J, with 18 bases between the two ends. Germline CDR1 and CDR2: SGHDT and YYEEEE. The CDR3 is 17 residues long.

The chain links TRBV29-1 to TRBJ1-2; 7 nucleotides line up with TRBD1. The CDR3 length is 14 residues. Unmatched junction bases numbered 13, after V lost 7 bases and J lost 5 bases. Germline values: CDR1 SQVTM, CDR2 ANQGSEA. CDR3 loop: CSGGQVKGDYGYTF. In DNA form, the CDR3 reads TGCAGCGGAGGACAGGTTAAGGGGGATTATGGCTACACCTTC.

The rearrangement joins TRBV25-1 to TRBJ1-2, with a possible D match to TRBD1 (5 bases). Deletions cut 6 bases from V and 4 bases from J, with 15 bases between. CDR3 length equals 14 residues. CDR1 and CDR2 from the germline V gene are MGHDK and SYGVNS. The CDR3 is CASSADGGFYGYTF. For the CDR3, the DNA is TGTGCCAGCAGCGCCGACGGGGGATTCTATGGCTACACCTTC.

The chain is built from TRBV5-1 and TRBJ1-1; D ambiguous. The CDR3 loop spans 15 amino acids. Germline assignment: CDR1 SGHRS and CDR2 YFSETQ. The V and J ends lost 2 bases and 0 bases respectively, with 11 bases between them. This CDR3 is CASSLQTGVNTEAFF. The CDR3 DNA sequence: TGCGCCAGCAGCTTACAAACCGGGGTGAACACTGAAGCTTTCTTT.

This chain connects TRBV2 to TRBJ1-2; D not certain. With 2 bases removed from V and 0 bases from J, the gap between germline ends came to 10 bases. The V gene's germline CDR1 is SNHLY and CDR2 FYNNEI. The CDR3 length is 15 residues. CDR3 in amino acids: CASSEWTGANYGYTF. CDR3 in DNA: TGTGCCAGCAGTGAATGGACGGGAGCTAACTATGGCTACACCTTC.

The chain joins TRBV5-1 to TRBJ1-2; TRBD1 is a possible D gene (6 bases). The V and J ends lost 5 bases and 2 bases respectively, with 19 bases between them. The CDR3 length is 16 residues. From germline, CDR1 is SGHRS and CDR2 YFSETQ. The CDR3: CASSRTESYINYGYTF. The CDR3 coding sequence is TGCGCCAGCAGTCGGACAGAGTCCTACATAAACTATGGCTACACCTTC.